Each of the 27 T cell receptor beta chains below was sequenced from the same sample in a study of cytomegalovirus exposure and HLA in healthy donors. This PCR relied on a set of 60 Vbeta primers and 13 Jbeta primers. Produced via immunoSEQ multiplex PCR; TCRdb's table is partial and in-frame only. Among a few hundred thousand clones listed, roughly 80% were seen once. Sequences were obtained from PBMCs. All receptors derive from a girl aged 2-10 years in good health and CMV-seronegative.

This chain joins TRBV14 and TRBJ2-3; D is possibly TRBD1 (6 bases). Trimming cost V 1 base and J 5 bases, with 10 bases left between them. Germline loops: CDR1 SGHDN, CDR2 FVKESK. This CDR3 spans 14 amino acids. The CDR3 spells CASSQARGGDTQYF. In DNA, the CDR3 is TGTGCCAGCAGCCAAGCCCGAGGGGGAGATACGCAGTATTTT.

V and J are TRBV19 and TRBJ2-2; a weak D match, TRBD2 (6 bases). Trimming pared 1 base from V and 6 bases from J, leaving 6 bases between. The V gene's germline CDR1 is LNHDA and CDR2 SQIVND (reference sequence). The CDR3 extends over 13 amino acids. Here the CDR3 DNA reads TGTGCCAGTAGTATAGGCGGGGCCGGGGAGCTGTTTTTT. This codes for CASSIGGAGELFF.

DNA of the CDR3: TGTGCCAGCAGTGAAAAACTGCGGACTAGCGGTGTTACCGGGGAGCTGTTTTTT. Protein product: CASSEKLRTSGVTGELFF. The chain couples TRBV6-1 to TRBJ2-2; 10 nucleotides align to TRBD2. Germline CDR1 and CDR2: MNHNS and SASEGT. This CDR3 region has 18 residues. The junction had 11 bases not matched to a gene; V was cut back by 2 bases and J by 5 bases.

The rearrangement joins TRBV6-5 to TRBJ2-7, with a weak D call TRBD1 (5 bases). In germline, CDR1 is MNHEY, CDR2 SVGAGI. V dropped 0 bases and J dropped 5 bases, with 11 bases sitting between them. CDR3 size: 14 residues. Written as DNA, the CDR3 is TGTGCCAGCAGTTACTCGAGTTACAGGCACGAGCAGTACTTC. Amino acid sequence: CASSYSSYRHEQYF.

This clone was observed a few times. For the CDR3, the DNA is TGTGCCAGCAGTCCACTTAGCGGGACGGGTACCGGGGAGCTGTTTTTT. Its translation: CASSPLSGTGTGELFF. The gene calls are TRBV28 and TRBJ2-2; the match to TRBD2 covers 8 bases. Germline lookup yields CDR1 MDHEN and CDR2 SYDVKM. The junction had 10 bases not matched to a gene; V was cut back by 5 bases and J by 5 bases. This CDR3 comprises 16 residues.

The chain couples TRBV5-1 to TRBJ2-5; D may be TRBD2 (5 bases). The germline V gene encodes CDR1 SGHRS and CDR2 YFSETQ. Trimming left V 5 bases short and J 1 base short, with 24 bases between. The CDR3 has 18 residues. This chain's CDR3 is CASRVDFLGTRAQETQYF. In DNA form, the CDR3 reads TGCGCCAGCAGGGTGGACTTCCTAGGCACAAGAGCCCAAGAGACCCAGTACTTC.

This clone was observed a single time. V is TRBV6-1 and J is TRBJ2-7; no clear D gene. The CDR3 extends over 14 amino acids. Trimming stripped 1 base from V and 4 bases from J, with 11 bases between. Germline assignment: CDR1 MNHNS and CDR2 SASEGT. The DNA for the CDR3 is TGTGCCAGCAGTGAAGTGACAATAAAATACGAGCAGTACTTC. It codes for CASSEVTIKYEQYF.

The rearrangement links TRBV28 to TRBJ2-2; D perhaps matches TRBD2 (5 bases). This CDR3 is built from 15 residues. Germline V gene sequence: CDR1 MDHEN, CDR2 SYDVKM. Deletions cut 1 base from V and 4 bases from J, with 10 bases between. The DNA for the CDR3 is TGTGCCAGCAGTTTATTCGGGATGGGCACCGGGGAGCTGTTTTTT. Protein product: CASSLFGMGTGELFF.

This rearrangement joins TRBV5-4 to TRBJ2-5; D unclear. The germline V gene encodes CDR1 SGHNT and CDR2 YYREEE (reference sequence). The CDR3 has 13 amino acids. Trimming stripped 2 bases from V and 4 bases from J, with 9 bases between. The DNA for the CDR3 is TGTGCCAGCAGCTTTGACTCGGGAGAGACCCAGTACTTC. This encodes CASSFDSGETQYF.

V and J are TRBV6-1 and TRBJ2-3, with TRBD2 identical over 12 bases. Germline CDR1 is MNHNS and CDR2 is SASEGT. With 4 bases clipped from V and 2 bases from J, the junction kept 10 bases outside the gene matches. This CDR3 has 18 amino acids. CDR3: CASSVPPPSGRATDTQYF. The CDR3 DNA sequence: TGTGCCAGCAGTGTACCGCCGCCTAGCGGGAGGGCCACAGATACGCAGTATTTT.

The V and J genes are TRBV28 and TRBJ1-4; D unresolved. V was clipped by 7 bases and J by 4 bases, with 13 bases between them. The V gene's germline CDR1 is MDHEN and CDR2 SYDVKM. CDR3 length: 14 amino acids. The CDR3 nucleotides read TGTGCCAGCACCATGGCTTCGGGTAATGAAAAACTGTTTTTT. It is translated as CASTMASGNEKLFF.

This clone was found a few times. V gene TRBV4-1 combines with J gene TRBJ2-7; 7 bases agree with TRBD1. J lost 1 base, V lost 1 base, and 16 bases had no gene match. Germline V gene data show CDR1 as MGHRA and CDR2 as YSYEKL. There are 19 residues in the CDR3. The CDR3 is CASSQAVGATGLRSYEQYF. CDR3 sequence (DNA): TGCGCCAGCAGCCAAGCGGTGGGCGCGACAGGGCTCAGGTCCTACGAGCAGTACTTC.

This chain uses TRBV2 with TRBJ2-3, with TRBD1 matching 8 bases. The V and J ends lost 8 bases and 6 bases, in that order; junction bases with no gene match: 10. The germline V gene has CDR1 SNHLY and CDR2 FYNNEI. The CDR3 covers 14 residues. CDR3 sequence (DNA): TGTGCCAGCGGGCGGCAGGGGGCGCGGGATACGCAGTATTTT. Its protein product is CASGRQGARDTQYF.

This sequence joins TRBV2 and TRBJ1-5; no clear D gene. The ends were cut back, 2 bases at V and 6 bases at J, with 11 bases in the middle. CDR1 is SNHLY and CDR2 is FYNNEI in the germline V gene. The CDR3 loop spans 14 amino acids. The CDR3 nucleotides read TGTGCCAGCAGTGAAACGCAAGGGAGTCAGCCCCAGCATTTT. This translates into CASSETQGSQPQHF.

This clone was counted between two and nine times. The CDR3 loop is CASSPAGGTYEQYF. CDR3 bases: TGCGCCAGCAGCCCGGCGGGGGGCACCTACGAGCAGTACTTC. The V gene is TRBV5-1, the J gene TRBJ2-7; TRBD2 aligns across 8 bases. Germline CDR1 and CDR2: SGHRS and YFSETQ. The junction had 5 bases not matched to a gene; V was cut back by 4 bases and J by 2 bases. The CDR3 loop spans 14 amino acids.

This chain connects TRBV6-1 to TRBJ2-5; tentative D call: TRBD1 (6 bases). TRBJ2-7 matches the DNA end more closely, so the J call is doubtful. Germline assignment: CDR1 MNHNS and CDR2 SASEGT. The CDR3 length is 13 residues. CDR3 DNA: TGTGCCAGCACTTCAGGGGATTCCTACGAGCAGTACTTC. It translates to CASTSGDSYEQYF.

The rearrangement joins TRBV6-5 to TRBJ2-3; D may be TRBD2 (5 bases). Germline assignment: CDR1 MNHEY and CDR2 SVGAGI. This CDR3 spans 13 amino acids. V was shortened by 2 bases and J by 5 bases, with 8 bases between the two germline ends. In DNA form, the CDR3 reads TGTGCCAGCAGTTACCTAGGACTAGATACGCAGTATTTT. It specifies CASSYLGLDTQYF.

The CDR3: CASYGQVVNIQYF. The DNA for the CDR3 is TGTGCCAGCTACGGACAGGTTGTGAACATTCAGTACTTC. The J gene is TRBJ2-4, the V gene TRBV6-1, with TRBD1 matching over 7 bases. V was pared by 8 bases and J by 7 bases, with 8 bases of the junction left unmatched. Germline V lookup: CDR1 MNHNS, CDR2 SASEGT. The CDR3 totals 13 residues.

The CDR3 nucleotides read TGCGCCAGCAGCCCCGGGGGGGGAGAGCAGTTCTTC. Encoded protein: CASSPGGGEQFF. The chain employs TRBV4-1 and TRBJ2-1; TRBD2 agrees at 8 bases. This CDR3 spans 12 amino acids. Per the germline V gene, CDR1 is MGHRA and CDR2 is YSYEKL. Trimming removed 4 bases from V and 10 bases from J; junction bases left unmatched: 3.

This chain links TRBV28 with TRBJ1-5; no definite D call. Germline loops: CDR1 MDHEN, CDR2 SYDVKM. V lost 2 bases and J lost 0, with 17 bases in between. The CDR3 length is 18 residues. The chain's CDR3 is CASSLGSGRRNSNQPQHF. CDR3 coding DNA: TGTGCCAGCAGTTTAGGATCCGGACGGAGGAATAGCAATCAGCCCCAGCATTTT.

The chain carries TRBV20-1 and TRBJ1-1, with 7 bases identical to TRBD1. Germline lookup yields CDR1 DFQATT and CDR2 SNEGSKA (reference sequence). There are 10 residues in the CDR3. The CDR3 region has the DNA TGCAGACCAGGGGGCACTGAAGCTTTCTTT. Protein: CRPGGTEAFF.

The chain employs TRBV14 and TRBJ2-7; 7 bases are shared with TRBD1. There are 15 residues in the CDR3. Germline V CDR1 and CDR2: SGHDN, FVKESK. Unmatched junction bases numbered 8, after V lost 4 bases and J lost 2 bases. The CDR3 DNA reads as TGTGCCAGCAGCCGCCAGGGACAGCGGACCTACGAGCAGTACTTC. Its protein is CASSRQGQRTYEQYF.

This sequence joins TRBV18 and TRBJ1-3, with TRBD1 as a possible D gene (5 bases). Germline loops: CDR1 KGHSH, CDR2 LQKENI. CDR3 length: 15 amino acids. V lost 3 bases, J lost 4 bases, and 13 bases lay in between. This CDR3 reads CASSPGQGSGNTIYF. The CDR3 nucleotides read TGTGCCAGCTCACCGGGGCAGGGTTCAGGAAACACCATATATTTT.

The chain has TRBV27 and TRBJ2-1; 7 positions match TRBD1. Germline V lookup: CDR1 MNHEY, CDR2 SMNVEV (reference sequence). This CDR3 contains 21 residues. J gave up 2 bases and V 5 bases, and 24 bases lay outside the gene matches. As DNA, the CDR3 is TGTGCCAGCAGTCCCCCCCGACAGGGAATCCTACCTCGGGCTACCTACAATGAGCAGTTCTTC. Amino acids: CASSPPRQGILPRATYNEQFF.

The chain couples TRBV10-3 to TRBJ1-6; D unclear. Germline V gene sequence: CDR1 ENHRY, CDR2 SYGVKD. V lost 0 bases and J lost 13, with 13 bases in between. The CDR3 is 14 residues long. The CDR3 DNA reads TGTGCCATCAGTGAGTCCCTGAGGAGGTTGCCCCTCCACTTT. Amino acids: CAISESLRRLPLHF.

This clone was observed once. V gene TRBV30 combines with J gene TRBJ2-7, with 13 bases lining up with TRBD2. Trimming cost V 4 bases and J 3 bases; bases outside gene matches: 12. The CDR3 is 17 residues long. Germline-derived CDR1 and CDR2 are GTSNPN and SVGIG (reference sequence). The CDR3 region is CAWTVTEGLAGYYEQYF. CDR3 DNA sequence: TGTGCCTGGACCGTGACGGAGGGACTAGCGGGATACTACGAGCAGTACTTC.

This chain joins TRBV27 and TRBJ1-1; 9 nucleotides match TRBD1. J gave up 1 base and V 5 bases, and 5 bases lay outside the gene matches. CDR1 MNHEY and CDR2 SMNVEV come from the germline V gene (reference sequence). The length of the CDR3 is 15 residues. The CDR3 DNA sequence: TGTGCCAGCAGTCCGGGACAGGGAACGAACACTGAAGCTTTCTTT. Translated, it gives CASSPGQGTNTEAFF.